This record covers a single TCR beta chain. Its antigen is not identified. Synthetic TCR analog templates were added to each PCR reaction. This table comes from immunoSEQ multiplex PCR, and its TCRdb copy is limited to in-frame clones, with some not included. The table shows some 23,000 clones, with less than 85% occurring only once. The germline V gene encodes CDR1 LNHDA and CDR2 SQIVND (reference sequence). The J segment lost 7 bases and the V segment lost 7 bases, leaving 7 bases of the junction unmatched. The CDR3 runs to 14 residues. The time point is: peripheral blood 6 weeks after treatment start. This sample was included in a study of PD-L1 blockade in urothelial cancer. Study summary: Analyses used blood from 3 weeks (second dose) and 6 weeks after treatment start. A median blood sample held around 150,000 T cells and tens of thousands of unique TCRs. Study results and caveats: In blood at 3 weeks, tumor-associated clones expanded more among patients with durable benefit.

Sequencing was performed on PBMCs, taken around atezolizumab (anti-PD-L1) treatment. This clonotype was obtained from a man in his 70s with urothelial cancer. This chain uses TRBV19 with TRBJ1-6, with TRBD1 matching over 7 bases. CDR3 DNA: TGTGCCAGTACCACGGGACAGTCCAATTCACCCCTCCACTTT. Its protein is CASTTGQSNSPLHF.